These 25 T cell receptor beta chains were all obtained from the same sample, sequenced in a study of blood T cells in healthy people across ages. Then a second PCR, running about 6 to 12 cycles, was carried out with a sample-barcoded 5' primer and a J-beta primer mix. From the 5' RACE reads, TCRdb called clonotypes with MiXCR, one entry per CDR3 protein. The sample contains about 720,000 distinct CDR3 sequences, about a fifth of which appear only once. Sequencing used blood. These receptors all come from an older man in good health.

CDR3 sequence: CSVEAQAGTEAFF. CDR3 bases: TGCAGCGTTGAGGCCCAGGCTGGGACTGAAGCTTTCTTT. The rearrangement links TRBV29-1 to TRBJ1-1; no definite D call. Trimming shortened V by 3 bases and J by 5 bases, and 13 bases separated the two germline ends. This CDR3 contains 13 residues. Germline lookup yields CDR1 SQVTM and CDR2 ANQGSEA.

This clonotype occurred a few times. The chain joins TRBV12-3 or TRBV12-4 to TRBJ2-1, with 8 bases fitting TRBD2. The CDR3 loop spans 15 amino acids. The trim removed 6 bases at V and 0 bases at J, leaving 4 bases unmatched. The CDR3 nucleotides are TGTGCCAGCAGAGAAAGCGGGAGCTCCTACAATGAGCAGTTCTTC. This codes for CASRESGSSYNEQFF.

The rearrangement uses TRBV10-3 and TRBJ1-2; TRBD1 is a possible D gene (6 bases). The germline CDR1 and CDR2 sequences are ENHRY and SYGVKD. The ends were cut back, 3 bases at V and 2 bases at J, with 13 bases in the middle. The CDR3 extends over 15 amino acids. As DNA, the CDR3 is TGTGCCATCAGTGACGGGGCAGGGGTGAACTATGGCTACACCTTC. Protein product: CAISDGAGVNYGYTF.

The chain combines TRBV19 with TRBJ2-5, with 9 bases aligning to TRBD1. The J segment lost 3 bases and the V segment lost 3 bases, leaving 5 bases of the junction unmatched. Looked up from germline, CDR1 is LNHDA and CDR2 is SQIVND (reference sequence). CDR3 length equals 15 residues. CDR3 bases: TGTGCCAGTAGTATCGAGGACAGGGGTGAAGAGACCCAGTACTTC. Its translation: CASSIEDRGEETQYF.

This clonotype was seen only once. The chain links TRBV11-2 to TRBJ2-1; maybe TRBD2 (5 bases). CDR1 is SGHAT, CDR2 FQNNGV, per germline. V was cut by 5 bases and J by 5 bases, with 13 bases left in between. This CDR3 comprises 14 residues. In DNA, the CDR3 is TGTGCCAGCAGCACTAGGTACGGGGACAATGAGCAGTTCTTC. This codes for CASSTRYGDNEQFF.

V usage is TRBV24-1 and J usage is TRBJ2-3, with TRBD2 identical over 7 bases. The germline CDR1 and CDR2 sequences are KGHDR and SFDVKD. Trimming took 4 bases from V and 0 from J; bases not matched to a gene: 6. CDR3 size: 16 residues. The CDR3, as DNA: TGTGCCACCAGTGAAGCTCGGGGGGTGAGCACAGATACGCAGTATTTT. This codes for CATSEARGVSTDTQYF.

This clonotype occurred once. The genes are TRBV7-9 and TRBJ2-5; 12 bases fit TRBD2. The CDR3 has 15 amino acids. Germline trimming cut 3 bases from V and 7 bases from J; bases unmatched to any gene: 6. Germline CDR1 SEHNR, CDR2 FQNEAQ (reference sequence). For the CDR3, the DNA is TGTGCCAGCAGCTTCACTAGCGGGAGGATCGGGACCCAGTACTTC. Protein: CASSFTSGRIGTQYF.

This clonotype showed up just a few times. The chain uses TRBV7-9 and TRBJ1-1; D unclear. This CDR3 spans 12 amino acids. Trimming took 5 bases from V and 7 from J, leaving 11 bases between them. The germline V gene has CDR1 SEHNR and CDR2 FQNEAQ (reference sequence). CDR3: CASSPRAIEAFF. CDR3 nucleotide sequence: TGTGCCAGCAGCCCCCGGGCCATTGAAGCTTTCTTT.

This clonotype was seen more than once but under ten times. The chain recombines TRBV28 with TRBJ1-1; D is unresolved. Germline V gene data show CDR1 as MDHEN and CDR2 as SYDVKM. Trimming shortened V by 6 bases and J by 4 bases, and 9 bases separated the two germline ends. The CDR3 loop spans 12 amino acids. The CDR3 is CASRDVLTEAFF. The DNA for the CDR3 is TGTGCCAGCAGGGACGTACTCACTGAAGCTTTCTTT.

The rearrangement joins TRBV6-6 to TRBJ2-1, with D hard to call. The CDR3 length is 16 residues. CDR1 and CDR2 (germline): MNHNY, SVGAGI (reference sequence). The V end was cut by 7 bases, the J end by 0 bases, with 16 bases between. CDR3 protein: CASNPDRPSSYNEQFF. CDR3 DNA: TGTGCCAGCAACCCGGACCGACCCAGCTCCTACAATGAGCAGTTCTTC.

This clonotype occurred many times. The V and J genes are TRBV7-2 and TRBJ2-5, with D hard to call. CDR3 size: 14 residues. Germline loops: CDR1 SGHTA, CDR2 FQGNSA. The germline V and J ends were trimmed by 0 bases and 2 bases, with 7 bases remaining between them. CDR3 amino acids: CASSLAWGQETQYF. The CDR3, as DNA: TGTGCCAGCAGCTTAGCCTGGGGACAAGAGACCCAGTACTTC. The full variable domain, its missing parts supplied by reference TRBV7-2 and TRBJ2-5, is GAGVSQSPSNKVTEKGKDVELRCDPISGHTALYWYRQSLGQGLEFLIYFQGNSAPDKSGLPSDRFSAERTGGSVSTLTIQRTQQEDSAVYLCASSLAWGQETQYFGPGTRLLVL.

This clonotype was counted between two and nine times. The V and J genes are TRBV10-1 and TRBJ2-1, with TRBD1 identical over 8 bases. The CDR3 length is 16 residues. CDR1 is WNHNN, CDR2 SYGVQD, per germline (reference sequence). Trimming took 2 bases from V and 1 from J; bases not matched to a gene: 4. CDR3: CASSESRQGSYNEQFF. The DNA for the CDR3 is TGCGCCAGCAGTGAGAGCAGACAGGGGTCCTACAATGAGCAGTTCTTC.

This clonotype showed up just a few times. DNA of the CDR3: TGTGCCAGCAGCTTAAGCGGGGCCAGCTATAATTCACCCCTCCACTTT. Translated, it gives CASSLSGASYNSPLHF. The rearrangement joins TRBV7-2 to TRBJ1-6; tentatively, D is TRBD1 (5 bases). V shed 2 bases and J shed 3 bases, with 11 bases lying between them. CDR1 is SGHTA, CDR2 FQGNSA, per germline. CDR3 size: 16 residues.

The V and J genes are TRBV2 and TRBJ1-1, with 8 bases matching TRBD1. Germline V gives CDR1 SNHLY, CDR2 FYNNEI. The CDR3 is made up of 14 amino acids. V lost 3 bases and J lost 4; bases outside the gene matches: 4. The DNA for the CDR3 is TGTGCCAGCAGTGACCGACAGGGGATCACTGAAGCTTTCTTT. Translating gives CASSDRQGITEAFF.

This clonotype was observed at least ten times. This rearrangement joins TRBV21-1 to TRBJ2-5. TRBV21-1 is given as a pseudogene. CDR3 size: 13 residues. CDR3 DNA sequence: TGTGCCAGCAGCAAAGAACCGACTTGGACCCAGTACTTC. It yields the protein CASSKEPTWTQYF.

The CDR3, as DNA: TGCAGCGTTAAGGGCGGGACGATAGATACGCAGTATTTT. Protein: CSVKGGTIDTQYF. The J gene is TRBJ2-3, the V gene TRBV29-1; TRBD2 might be the D (6 bases). CDR1 and CDR2 from the germline V gene are SQVTM and ANQGSEA. This CDR3 has 13 residues. The ends were cut back, 5 bases at V and 5 bases at J, with 14 bases in the middle.

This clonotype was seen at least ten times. CDR3 in DNA: TGTGCCAGCAGCCAAGGACTACCCCCCTACGAGCAGTACTTC. Encoded protein: CASSQGLPPYEQYF. This rearrangement joins TRBV14 to TRBJ2-7, with D perhaps matching TRBD2 (5 bases). Germline V gene data show CDR1 as SGHDN and CDR2 as FVKESK. This CDR3 contains 14 residues. The germline V and J ends were trimmed by 1 base and 2 bases, with 9 bases remaining between them.

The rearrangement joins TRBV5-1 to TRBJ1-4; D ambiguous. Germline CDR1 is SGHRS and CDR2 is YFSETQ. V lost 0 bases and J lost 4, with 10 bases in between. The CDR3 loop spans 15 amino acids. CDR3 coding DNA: TGCGCCAGCAGCTTGGGGGGAGACCTTAATGAAAAACTGTTTTTT. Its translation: CASSLGGDLNEKLFF. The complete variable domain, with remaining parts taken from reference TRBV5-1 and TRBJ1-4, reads KAGVTQTPRYLIKTRGQQVTLSCSPISGHRSVSWYQQTPGQGLQFLFEYFSETQRNKGNFPGRFSGRQFSNSRSEMNVSTLELGDSALYLCASSLGGDLNEKLFFGSGTQLSVL.

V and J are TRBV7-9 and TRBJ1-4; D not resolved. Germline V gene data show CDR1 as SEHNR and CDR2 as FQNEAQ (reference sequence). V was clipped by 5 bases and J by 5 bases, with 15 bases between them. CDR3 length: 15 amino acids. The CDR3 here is CASSPIRPGNEKLFF. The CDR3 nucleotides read TGTGCCAGCAGCCCCATTCGCCCGGGAAATGAAAAACTGTTTTTT.

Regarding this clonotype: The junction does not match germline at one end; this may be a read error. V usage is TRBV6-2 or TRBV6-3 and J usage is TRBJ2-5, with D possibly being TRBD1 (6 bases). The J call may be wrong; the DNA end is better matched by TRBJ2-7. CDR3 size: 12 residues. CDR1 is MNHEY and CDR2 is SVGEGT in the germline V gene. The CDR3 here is CAGSQGNHEQYF. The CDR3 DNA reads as TGTGCCGGCAGTCAGGGGAACCACGAGCAGTACTTC.

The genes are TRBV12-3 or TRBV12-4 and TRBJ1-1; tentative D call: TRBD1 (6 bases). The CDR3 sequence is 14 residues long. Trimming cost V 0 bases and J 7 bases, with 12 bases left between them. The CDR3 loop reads CASSLASSQGEAFF. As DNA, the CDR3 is TGTGCCAGCAGTTTAGCGAGTTCACAGGGTGAAGCTTTCTTT.

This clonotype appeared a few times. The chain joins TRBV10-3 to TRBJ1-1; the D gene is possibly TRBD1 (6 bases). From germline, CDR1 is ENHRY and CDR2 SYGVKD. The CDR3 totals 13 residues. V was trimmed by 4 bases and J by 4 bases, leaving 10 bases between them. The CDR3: CAISVGAVTEAFF. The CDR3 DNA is TGTGCCATCAGTGTGGGGGCGGTCACTGAAGCTTTCTTT.

CDR3 coding DNA: TGTGCCAGCAGCGGATGGACAGGGGCTGGCACAGATACGCAGTATTTT. Translation: CASSGWTGAGTDTQYF. The genes are TRBV11-2 and TRBJ2-3, with 9 bases matching TRBD1. Germline CDR1 SGHAT, CDR2 FQNNGV. V dropped 5 bases and J dropped 1; count of bases not matched to a gene: 7. The CDR3 totals 16 residues. Based on the CDR3 plus reference TRBV11-2 and TRBJ2-3, the full variable domain is EAGVAQSPRYKIIEKRQSVAFWCNPISGHATLYWYQQILGQGPKLLIQFQNNGVVDDSQLPKDRFSAERLKGVDSTLKIQPAKLEDSAVYLCASSGWTGAGTDTQYFGPGTRLTVL.

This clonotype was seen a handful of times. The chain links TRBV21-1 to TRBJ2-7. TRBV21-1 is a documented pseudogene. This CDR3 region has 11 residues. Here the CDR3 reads CACGSNYEQYV. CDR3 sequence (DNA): TGTGCCTGCGGGTCGAACTACGAGCAGTACGTC.

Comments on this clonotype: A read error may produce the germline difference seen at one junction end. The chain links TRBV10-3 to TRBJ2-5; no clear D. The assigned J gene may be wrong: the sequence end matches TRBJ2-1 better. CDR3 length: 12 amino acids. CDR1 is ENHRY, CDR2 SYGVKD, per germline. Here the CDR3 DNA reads TGTGCCGCAAAAAACCCTAACAATGAACAGTTCTTC. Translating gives CAAKNPNNEQFF.